The T cell receptor (beta chain) described here comes from a study of radiation and T cells in renal cell carcinoma. Findings and caveats of the study: Irradiated tumors had higher TCR clonality than control tumors.

Clones were sequenced by immunoSEQ multiplex PCR, and TCRdb holds only the in-frame ones, with some missing. Of around 16,000 clones in the sample, more than 55% were seen once. Sample treatment: treatment-naive control, cytoreductive nephrectomy. The tumor was a clear cell renal cell carcinoma. Concerning this clone itself: Its antigen is not known.

The clonotype was recovered from a man aged 35 to 55 with renal cell carcinoma. Sequencing used tumor tissue, obtained from a patient whose treatment was nephrectomy without radiotherapy.

The CDR3 sequence is CASSYSPGQGGTQYF. DNA for the CDR3: TGTGCCAGCAGTTACTCTCCGGGACAGGGCGGGACCCAGTACTTC. The chain couples TRBV6-5 to TRBJ2-5; TRBD1 agrees at 9 bases. There are 15 residues in the CDR3. The V and J ends lost 0 bases and 7 bases, in that order; junction bases with no gene match: 6. Per germline, CDR1 MNHEY and CDR2 SVGAGI.